The 31 T cell receptor beta chains listed next were all sequenced from one sample in a study of control samples from healthy donors and cancer patients. TCRdb's table, derived via immunoSEQ multiplex PCR, lists solely in-frame clones and lacks some. This sample has some 79,000 clones; about 89% occur once, and the top ten carry more than 7%. Sequencing input: blood. The receptors originated from a man aged 45-65 years in good health.

The J gene is TRBJ2-7, the V gene TRBV21-1; TRBD2 is the table's D call and was not checked against the DNA. TRBV21-1 counts as a pseudogene. The CDR3 covers 13 residues. The CDR3, as DNA: TGTGCCAGCTGTCCACGAGGGTCCTACGAGCAGTACTTC. Its translation is CASCPRGSYEQYF.

This rearrangement joins TRBV6-1 to TRBJ1-2; 8 bases match TRBD1. V was pared by 0 bases and J by 5 bases, with 2 bases of the junction left unmatched. Germline V gene sequence: CDR1 MNHNS, CDR2 SASEGT. The CDR3 has 14 residues. The CDR3 DNA is TGTGCCAGCAGTGAAGCGACAGGGGTGTATGGCTACACCTTC. It translates to CASSEATGVYGYTF.

CDR3 bases: TGTGCCAGCAGTCCCTTCCCTACTAGCACAGATACGCAGTATTTT. Protein sequence: CASSPFPTSTDTQYF. The rearrangement uses TRBV6-5 and TRBJ2-3; D gene ambiguous. The CDR3 consists of 15 residues. V lost 5 bases, J lost 0 bases, and 12 bases lay in between. Germline CDR1 MNHEY, CDR2 SVGAGI.

The chain joins TRBV5-1 to TRBJ1-1; D unclear. Between the trimmed V and J ends, which lost 0 bases and 8 bases, there was a span of 14 bases. The CDR3 is 14 residues long. The V gene's germline CDR1 is SGHRS and CDR2 YFSETQ. This CDR3 reads CASSLVSLEMEAFF. In nucleotides, the CDR3 is TGCGCCAGCAGCTTGGTCTCTCTAGAAATGGAAGCTTTCTTT.

J is TRBJ2-3 and V is TRBV15, with D unclear. V was cut by 5 bases and J by 1 base, with 16 bases left in between. This CDR3 comprises 16 residues. Per the germline V gene, CDR1 is LNHNV and CDR2 is YYDKDF (reference sequence). This CDR3 is CATSPKGGARTDTQYF. The CDR3 nucleotides are TGTGCCACCAGCCCCAAGGGTGGAGCGCGCACAGATACGCAGTATTTT. Full variable domain (remainder filled in from reference TRBV15 and TRBJ2-3): DAMVIQNPRYQVTQFGKPVTLSCSQTLNHNVMYWYQQKSSQAPKLLFHYYDKDFNNEADTPDNFQSRRPNTSFCFLDIRSPGLGDTAMYLCATSPKGGARTDTQYFGPGTRLTVL.

V usage is TRBV2 and J usage is TRBJ1-2; D gene ambiguous. The CDR3 runs 13 residues. The V gene lost 6 bases and the J gene lost 8 bases, with 16 bases spanning the gap. CDR1 is SNHLY and CDR2 is FYNNEI in the germline V gene. The CDR3 sequence is CASSTTRDSGYTF. The CDR3 region has the DNA TGTGCCAGCAGCACAACCCGGGATAGCGGCTACACCTTC.

The table lists this clone with a few counts. Written as DNA, the CDR3 is TGTGCCAGCAGCAGAGGACAGGGAGAAACTGAAGCTTTCTTT. Translation gives CASSRGQGETEAFF. The chain couples TRBV11-2 to TRBJ1-1, with 8 bases matching TRBD1. With 5 bases clipped from V and 5 bases from J, the junction kept 7 bases outside the gene matches. CDR3 length: 14 residues. Germline V lookup: CDR1 SGHAT, CDR2 FQNNGV.

The rearrangement uses TRBV7-7 and TRBJ1-1; TRBD1 matches at 8 bases. The CDR3 runs 18 residues. Trimming at V came to 5 bases and at J to 0 bases, leaving 14 bases not matched to a gene. The V gene's germline CDR1 is SSHAT and CDR2 FNYEAQ (reference sequence). Here the CDR3 DNA reads TGTGCCAGCAGCACAAAGACAGGGGAGGGAACGATGAACACTGAAGCTTTCTTT. Amino acids: CASSTKTGEGTMNTEAFF.

CDR3: CACRENTEAFF. CDR3 nucleotides: TGTGCCTGCCGGGAGAACACTGAAGCTTTCTTT. The chain has TRBV6-6 and TRBJ1-1, with unresolved D. The germline gives CDR1 MNHNY, CDR2 SVGAGI (reference sequence). This CDR3 region has 11 residues. V lost 11 bases, J lost 1 base, and 8 bases lay in between.

The chain is built from TRBV4-1 and TRBJ2-7; perhaps D is TRBD1 or TRBD2 (5 bases each). The CDR3 length is 15 residues. V was cut by 4 bases and J by 5 bases, with 18 bases left in between. Per the germline V gene, CDR1 is MGHRA and CDR2 is YSYEKL. The DNA for the CDR3 is TGCGCCAGCAGCCCCTTCCCGGGGACCGGGGACGAGCAGTACTTC. Translation: CASSPFPGTGDEQYF.

As for this clone: Germline is not matched at one junction end, which may reflect a read error. J is TRBJ1-1 and V is TRBV11-2; 7 positions agree with TRBD1. Germline CDR1 and CDR2: SGHAT and FQNNGV. The CDR3 contains 12 residues. CDR3 bases: TGTGCCAGCAGCTTAGATTTCCGGGACAGAACCTTT. Its protein product is CASSLDFRDRTF.

This chain connects TRBV7-8 to TRBJ2-5; D is unresolved. V lost 1 base, J lost 4 bases, and 10 bases lay in between. The germline V gene has CDR1 SGHVS and CDR2 FQNEAQ. The CDR3 runs 14 residues. In DNA form, the CDR3 reads TGTGCCAGCAGCTTAGACAGAGCGTTAGAGACCCAGTACTTC. Translating it yields CASSLDRALETQYF.

The rearrangement joins TRBV30 to TRBJ1-3, with unresolved D. Germline V gives CDR1 GTSNPN, CDR2 SVGIG (reference sequence). Trimming stripped 1 base from V and 0 bases from J, with 7 bases between. The CDR3 loop spans 14 amino acids. The CDR3 here is CAWSARYSGNTIYF. The CDR3 DNA is TGTGCCTGGAGTGCGCGGTACTCTGGAAACACCATATATTTT.

The chain recombines TRBV6-2 or TRBV6-3 with TRBJ2-4; possible D gene TRBD1, 5 bases. There are 15 residues in the CDR3. Germline V gene sequence: CDR1 MNHEY, CDR2 SVGEGT. The V end lost 5 bases, the J end lost 7 bases, and 18 bases lay between the germline ends. For the CDR3, the DNA is TGTGCCAGCAGTGTGCAACAGGCTAAGGGGAACATTCAGTACTTC. Encoded protein: CASSVQQAKGNIQYF.

The chain couples TRBV18 to TRBJ1-2; D call uncertain. The CDR3 loop spans 12 amino acids. V was clipped by 4 bases and J by 2 bases, with 5 bases between them. Germline V lookup: CDR1 KGHSH, CDR2 LQKENI. CDR3 amino acids: CASSLQNYGYTF. As DNA, the CDR3 is TGTGCCAGCTCACTCCAAAACTATGGCTACACCTTC.

The chain uses TRBV7-6 and TRBJ2-6, with D perhaps being TRBD1 or TRBD2 (6 bases each). V lost 5 bases to trimming and J lost 0 bases, with 17 bases between them. CDR3 length: 18 residues. The V gene's germline CDR1 is SGHVS and CDR2 FNYEAQ. In DNA form, the CDR3 reads TGTGCCAGCAGCGGGAGGCAGGGGTTATTCTCTGGGGCCAACGTCCTGACTTTC. Amino acid sequence: CASSGRQGLFSGANVLTF.

The chain carries TRBV7-2 and TRBJ1-6; D might be TRBD1 (6 bases). From germline, CDR1 is SGHTA and CDR2 FQGNSA. V was shortened by 2 bases and J by 5 bases, with 10 bases between the two germline ends. The CDR3 is 15 amino acids. CDR3 residues: CASSLNGQNNSPLHF. CDR3 nucleotides: TGTGCCAGCAGCTTAAATGGACAGAATAATTCACCCCTCCACTTT.

The chain links TRBV27 to TRBJ2-3; 8 nucleotides match TRBD1. CDR3 length equals 15 residues. J was trimmed by 7 bases and V by 3 bases; bases with no gene match: 9. CDR1 and CDR2 from the germline V gene are MNHEY and SMNVEV (reference sequence). The CDR3 sequence is CASSFQGAFRNTQYF. The CDR3 nucleotides are TGTGCCAGCAGTTTCCAGGGGGCTTTTAGGAATACGCAGTATTTT.

In this sample, this clone turned up once. The V gene is TRBV2, the J gene TRBJ1-5; unclear D gene. Germline V gives CDR1 SNHLY, CDR2 FYNNEI. CDR3 length: 12 amino acids. The ends were cut back, 4 bases at V and 2 bases at J, with 3 bases in the middle. The CDR3 here is CASSVRNQPQHF. The CDR3 DNA sequence: TGTGCCAGCAGTGTTCGCAATCAGCCCCAGCATTTT.

J is TRBJ1-3 and V is TRBV5-1; tentatively, D is TRBD1 (5 bases). V was clipped by 0 bases and J by 3 bases, with 16 bases between them. Germline V gene lookup returns CDR1 SGHRS and CDR2 YFSETQ. CDR3 length: 17 amino acids. This CDR3 is CASSLVGRGARGNTIYF. The CDR3 coding sequence is TGCGCCAGCAGCTTGGTGGGACGAGGGGCGCGTGGAAACACCATATATTTT.

This rearrangement joins TRBV5-1 to TRBJ2-1; 7 positions match TRBD1. The CDR3 spans 15 residues. Germline V gene sequence: CDR1 SGHRS, CDR2 YFSETQ. V was clipped by 4 bases and J by 5 bases; unmatched bases: 9. The CDR3 is CASSQTGTANNEQFF. For the CDR3, the DNA is TGCGCCAGCAGCCAAACCGGGACAGCAAACAATGAGCAGTTCTTC.

This clone was seen a handful of times. This chain connects TRBV9 to TRBJ2-7, with 8 nucleotides matching TRBD1. Germline V CDR1 and CDR2: SGDLS, YYNGEE. This CDR3 is built from 15 residues. The trim removed 0 bases at V and 7 bases at J, leaving 9 bases unmatched. The CDR3 protein is CASSVATGGSGEQYF. In DNA form, the CDR3 reads TGTGCCAGCAGCGTAGCTACAGGGGGGTCTGGAGAGCAGTACTTC.

The chain is built from TRBV7-3 and TRBJ2-7, with 8 bases matching TRBD1. Trimming at V came to 5 bases and at J to 6 bases, leaving 12 bases not matched to a gene. The CDR3 has 15 amino acids. CDR1 and CDR2 (germline): SGHTA, FQGTGA. CDR3: CASSKASDRVSEQYF. CDR3 in DNA: TGTGCCAGCAGCAAAGCCTCGGACAGGGTGAGCGAGCAGTACTTC.

This clone has a single count. The chain uses TRBV5-1 and TRBJ1-1; D gene ambiguous. The V end lost 0 bases, the J end lost 1 base, and 4 bases lay between the germline ends. Germline CDR1 SGHRS, CDR2 YFSETQ. The CDR3 loop spans 13 amino acids. CDR3 sequence reads: CASSLGENTEAFF. The DNA of the CDR3 is TGCGCCAGCAGCTTGGGGGAGAACACTGAAGCTTTCTTT.

The chain joins TRBV2 to TRBJ2-1; 9 positions match TRBD2. Germline values: CDR1 SNHLY, CDR2 FYNNEI. The CDR3 has 15 residues. V was pared by 8 bases and J by 2 bases, with 7 bases of the junction left unmatched. This chain's CDR3 is CASQWQRGAYNEQFF. The CDR3 coding sequence is TGTGCCAGCCAGTGGCAGCGGGGGGCCTACAATGAGCAGTTCTTC.

The chain carries TRBV18 and TRBJ1-5; D unresolved. This CDR3 has 14 residues. Trimming took off 5 bases at V and 2 bases at J, with 10 bases between the two ends. Germline-derived CDR1 and CDR2 are KGHSH and LQKENI. In DNA form, the CDR3 reads TGTGCCAGCTCATATCACCCCGGCAATCAGCCCCAGCATTTT. Its protein product is CASSYHPGNQPQHF.

The chain employs TRBV18 and TRBJ1-1, with D possibly TRBD1 on 6 matching bases. V was clipped by 3 bases and J by 3 bases, with 8 bases between them. The CDR3 is made up of 13 amino acids. CDR1 KGHSH and CDR2 LQKENI come from the germline V gene. The CDR3 bases are TGTGCCAGCTCACCCCAGGGGTACACTGAAGCTTTCTTT. This gives the protein CASSPQGYTEAFF.

CDR3 loop: CAWSMSQGGIYGYTF. Here the CDR3 DNA reads TGTGCCTGGAGTATGTCACAGGGAGGGATCTATGGCTACACCTTC. The rearrangement links TRBV30 to TRBJ1-2; possible D gene TRBD1, 6 bases. Trimming cost V 2 bases and J 4 bases, with 17 bases left between them. Germline V CDR1 and CDR2: GTSNPN, SVGIG (reference sequence). The CDR3 sequence is 15 residues long. The whole variable domain, filled in from reference TRBV30 and TRBJ1-2, reads SQTIHQWPATLVQPVGSPLSLECTVEGTSNPNLYWYRQAAGRGLQLLFYSVGIGQISSEVPQNLSASRPQDRQFILSSKKLLLSDSGFYLCAWSMSQGGIYGYTFGSGTRLTVV.

V is TRBV7-9 and J is TRBJ2-7; a possible D gene is TRBD1 (6 bases). The length of the CDR3 is 18 residues. Per germline, CDR1 SEHNR and CDR2 FQNEAQ (reference sequence). V was clipped by 5 bases and J by 6 bases, with 29 bases between them. CDR3 in amino acids: CASSPGVDRTIRLSEQYF. CDR3 in DNA: TGTGCCAGCAGCCCCGGAGTAGACAGGACGATCAGGTTAAGCGAGCAGTACTTC.

The V call is TRBV7-9, the J call TRBJ1-2, with D uncertain. The V gene lost 0 bases and the J gene lost 2 bases, with 4 bases spanning the gap. Per germline, CDR1 SEHNR and CDR2 FQNEAQ (reference sequence). CDR3 size: 13 residues. The CDR3 DNA reads TGTGCCAGCAGCTTAGCGGGGAACTATGGCTACACCTTC. Translation: CASSLAGNYGYTF.

The gene calls are TRBV11-2 and TRBJ1-2; D is possibly TRBD1 (6 bases). V dropped 3 bases and J dropped 4 bases, with 15 bases sitting between them. Germline V gives CDR1 SGHAT, CDR2 FQNNGV. The CDR3 consists of 15 residues. CDR3 amino acids: CASSLAPGQSYGYTF. CDR3 nucleotide sequence: TGTGCCAGCAGCTTGGCCCCAGGACAGTCCTATGGCTACACCTTC.